This T cell receptor beta chain appears in the sequencing data of a study of sequential checkpoint blockade in melanoma. The wider study: Roughly 20 patients had tumor biopsies before treatment and at week 13.

This clone came up a few times. As yet, its antigen is unknown. The V gene's germline CDR1 is MNHGY and CDR2 SAAAGT. V was pared by 1 base and J by 3 bases, with 7 bases between. This CDR3 spans 14 amino acids. Indicated treatment: randomized to nivolumab then ipilimumab (arm A) or the reverse (arm B). Whole-study findings and limits: For nivolumab-first patients, baseline tumor clonality was associated with response.

Here immunoSEQ multiplex PCR was the method, and the copy in TCRdb shows in-frame clones only, minus some. The top ten clones hold roughly 15% of a sample with 13,000 or so clones, less than 35% of them seen once. This TCR was sampled from a human donor with melanoma. The genes are TRBV6-8 and TRBJ1-5; D gene uncertain. The specimen comprised tumor tissue (inferred from file names), sampled from a patient given nivolumab and ipilimumab in sequence. The CDR3 DNA is TGTGCCAGCAGTTACTTGGACCCCAATCAGCCCCAGCATTTT. Translating gives CASSYLDPNQPQHF.